Listed below are T cell receptor beta chains from one sample, sequenced in a study of shared clonotypes between healthy human individuals. The repertoire was sequenced with immunoSEQ multiplex PCR; TCRdb's copy has only in-frame clones and lacks some. The sample lists 2 million to 2.5 million clones; approximately 95% were seen once. Sequencing used naive CD4+ T cells sorted from blood. These receptors were taken from a man aged 18 to 29 in good health. Each CDR3 is given with its conserved first and last residue. D genes are given only for firm matches. Some rows have no size entry. The others give once, few or many, or a class for an expanded clone.

TRBJ2-7 | TRBV6-1 | . | . | CASSEPGRGYEQYF | TGTGCCAGCAGTGAACCGGGGCGCGGGTACGAGCAGTACTTC
TRBJ1-4 | TRBV5-4 | TRBD1 | . | CASSLEGARNEKLFF | TGTGCCAGCAGCTTGGAGGGGGCGCGGAATGAAAAACTGTTTTTT
TRBJ2-1 | TRBV28 | . | . | CASSFGGASNEQFF | TGTGCCAGCAGTTTTGGGGGGGCCTCAAATGAGCAGTTCTTC
TRBJ1-2 | TRBV9 | . | once | CASSVATEYGGYTF | TGTGCCAGCAGCGTAGCTACCGAGTATGGGGGCTACACCTTC
TRBJ2-7 | TRBV12-2 | . | . | CASPVTHRVIHEQYF | TGTGCAAGTCCCGTTACCCACAGGGTCATCCACGAGCAGTACTTC
TRBJ2-3 | TRBV10-3 | . | . | CAMGDVASTDTQYF | TGTGCCATGGGGGACGTGGCAAGCACAGATACGCAGTATTTT
TRBJ1-1 | TRBV28 | TRBD1 | . | CASSYSGQGFTEAFF | TGTGCCAGCAGTTACTCGGGACAGGGCTTCACTGAAGCTTTCTTT
TRBJ2-3 | TRBV5-4 | . | . | CASSVDSLGPDTQYF | TGTGCCAGCAGCGTTGACAGCCTCGGGCCAGATACGCAGTATTTT
TRBJ2-1 | TRBV4-3 | . | . | CASSQEDSVSYNEQFF | TGCGCCAGCAGCCAAGAAGATAGCGTATCCTACAATGAGCAGTTCTTC
TRBJ1-2 | TRBV6-1 | . | . | CASSVSEGTYGYTF | TGTGCCAGCAGTGTTTCCGAGGGGACCTATGGCTACACCTTC
TRBJ2-7 | TRBV19 | TRBD1 | . | CASSIDTGGAYEQYF | TGTGCCAGTAGTATAGACACAGGGGGCGCCTACGAGCAGTACTTC
TRBJ2-7 | TRBV7-6 | . | . | CASSPRGGSYEQYF | TGTGCCAGCAGCCCAAGGGGGGGCTCCTACGAGCAGTACTTC
TRBJ2-1 | TRBV5-8 | . | . | CASSLVGVGANEQFF | TGTGCCAGCAGCTTGGTGGGCGTGGGAGCTAATGAGCAGTTCTTC
TRBJ2-7 | TRBV7-2 | . | . | CASSLQVSKDEQYF | TGTGCCAGCAGCTTACAGGTTAGCAAGGACGAGCAGTACTTC
TRBJ1-1 | TRBV10-1 | . | . | CASSGFVRGGGEAFF | TGCGCCAGCAGTGGATTCGTACGGGGAGGAGGTGAAGCTTTCTTT
TRBJ1-4 | TRBV30 | TRBD1 | . | CAWSAPRLTGGDEKLFF | TGTGCCTGGAGCGCTCCGCGGTTGACAGGGGGGGATGAAAAACTGTTTTTT
TRBJ2-2 | TRBV9 | . | . | CASSVSKGSGELFF | TGTGCCAGCAGCGTATCGAAGGGGAGCGGGGAGCTGTTTTTT
TRBJ2-5 | TRBV5-1 | . | . | CASSPEGTEGPETQYF | TGCGCCAGCAGCCCCGAAGGGACGGAGGGTCCAGAGACCCAGTACTTC
TRBJ2-5 | TRBV5-4 | . | . | CASSSPGVQETQYF | TGTGCCAGCAGCTCCCCCGGGGTCCAAGAGACCCAGTACTTC
TRBJ2-1 | TRBV10-3 | . | . | CATRLYNEQFF | TGTGCCACCCGACTCTACAATGAGCAGTTCTTC
TRBJ2-7 | TRBV6-6 | TRBD2 | . | CASSSIGLAGSYEQYF | TGTGCCAGCAGTTCCATTGGACTAGCGGGATCCTACGAGCAGTACTTC
TRBJ1-4 | TRBV6-1 | . | . | CASRLLPFGNEKLFF | TGTGCCAGCCGGTTGTTGCCATTTGGTAATGAAAAACTGTTTTTT
TRBJ2-3 | TRBV2 | . | . | CASSEGGSGTDTQYF | TGTGCCAGCAGCGAAGGGGGTTCTGGCACAGATACGCAGTATTTT
TRBJ1-2 | TRBV4-1 | . | . | CASSQRQEPSANYGYTF | TGCGCCAGCAGCCAGCGACAGGAACCCTCAGCTAACTATGGCTACACCTTC
TRBJ2-3 | TRBV6-6 | TRBD2 | . | CASSPRLAGDTQYF | TGTGCCAGCTCACCCCGACTAGCGGGAGATACGCAGTATTTT
TRBJ1-1 | TRBV27 | . | . | CASSSWDNKFTEAFF | TGTGCCAGCAGCTCTTGGGACAACAAGTTCACTGAAGCTTTCTTT
TRBJ2-5 | TRBV4-3 | . | . | CASSQDLLGLEGETQYF | TGCGCCAGCAGCCAAGATCTCCTGGGCCTAGAAGGGGAGACCCAGTACTTC
TRBJ1-5 | TRBV19 | TRBD1 | . | CASSISQGARLSNQPQHF | TGTGCCAGTAGTATCAGCCAGGGGGCTAGGCTAAGCAATCAGCCCCAGCATTTT
TRBJ1-3 | TRBV9 | . | . | CASSVEGTSGNTIYF | TGTGCCAGCAGCGTAGAAGGCACCTCTGGAAACACCATATATTTT
TRBJ2-7 | TRBV7-2 | . | . | CASSLGPDPYEQYF | TGTGCCAGCAGCTTGGGACCGGACCCCTACGAGCAGTACTTC